A single sample gave rise to the 32 T cell receptor beta chains below, sequenced in a study of blood T cells in healthy people across ages. Sample-barcoded 5' priming and a J-beta primer mix drove a second PCR of 7 to 11 cycles. TCRdb independently ran MiXCR on the 5' RACE reads; one entry per CDR3 protein. The sample shows some 900,000 distinct CDR3 sequences, 40% to 60% of them seen only once. The sample taken for sequencing was blood. All receptors come from a man aged 25 to 40 in good health.

This clonotype turned up a few times. The rearrangement joins TRBV27 to TRBJ1-6; possible D gene TRBD1, 6 bases. CDR1 and CDR2 (germline): MNHEY, SMNVEV (reference sequence). With 5 bases removed from V and 0 bases from J, the gap between germline ends came to 11 bases. This CDR3 spans 16 amino acids. The CDR3 sequence: CASSPDRSSYNSPLHF. The CDR3 DNA is TGTGCCAGCAGTCCGGACAGAAGCTCCTATAATTCACCCCTCCACTTT.

The chain links TRBV10-3 to TRBJ1-2; D possibly corresponds to TRBD1 (5 bases). Germline V gene data show CDR1 as ENHRY and CDR2 as SYGVKD. Trimming took off 3 bases at V and 8 bases at J, with 10 bases between the two ends. The CDR3 is made up of 12 amino acids. Written as DNA, the CDR3 is TGTGCCATCAGTGAACGGGGACTGGGCTACACCTTC. Protein: CAISERGLGYTF.

This clonotype was counted a single time. This chain links TRBV5-1 with TRBJ1-2; 10 bases line up with TRBD1. V shed 4 bases, J shed 4 bases, and the junction held 7 bases outside the gene matches. CDR3 length: 15 amino acids. CDR1 and CDR2 from the germline V gene are SGHRS and YFSETQ. CDR3 coding DNA: TGCGCCAGCAGCCAACGACAGGGGGCTGGCTATGGCTACACCTTC. It encodes CASSQRQGAGYGYTF.

This clonotype has a handful of counts. The chain joins TRBV4-2 to TRBJ2-3, with 9 bases lining up with TRBD2. There are 17 residues in the CDR3. The J segment lost 0 bases and the V segment lost 0 bases, leaving 4 bases of the junction unmatched. CDR1 and CDR2 from the germline V gene are LGHNA and YNFKEQ. In DNA, the CDR3 is TGTGCCAGCAGCCAAGAAGGAGCGGGGGGCAGCACAGATACGCAGTATTTT. Translating it yields CASSQEGAGGSTDTQYF.

This clonotype was recorded a few times. This chain uses TRBV7-2 with TRBJ2-5, with no clear D. This CDR3 has 15 residues. Trimming left V 3 bases short and J 1 base short, with 12 bases between. Per germline, CDR1 SGHTA and CDR2 FQGNSA. The chain's CDR3 is CASSFSGRAQETQYF. The CDR3 DNA reads TGTGCCAGCAGCTTCTCCGGACGGGCCCAAGAGACCCAGTACTTC.

This clonotype was observed a few times. This chain connects TRBV20-1 to TRBJ2-7; D may correspond to TRBD1 or TRBD2 (7 bases each). CDR1 is DFQATT, CDR2 SNEGSKA, per germline (reference sequence). The CDR3 length is 14 residues. Trimming took 5 bases from V and 1 from J, leaving 15 bases between them. This CDR3 reads CSALTGEGSYEQYF. The CDR3 region has the DNA TGCAGTGCTCTCACAGGGGAGGGGTCCTACGAGCAGTACTTC.

CDR3 DNA: TGTGCCATCAGTGAGTCGGGACAGGTGTTATCCTACGAGCAGTACTTC. Translated: CAISESGQVLSYEQYF. The chain links TRBV10-3 to TRBJ2-7, with 8 bases aligning to TRBD1. CDR1 and CDR2 from the germline V gene are ENHRY and SYGVKD. CDR3 length equals 16 residues. V gave up 0 bases and J gave up 1 base; unmatched junction bases: 5.

This clonotype turned up a few times. The CDR3 DNA reads TGCAGCGTCAGATCATCCACCTACGAGCAGTACTTC. It translates to CSVRSSTYEQYF. The chain has TRBV29-1 and TRBJ2-7; D remains unclear. The CDR3 totals 12 residues. CDR1 and CDR2 (germline): SQVTM, ANQGSEA. Trimming removed 6 bases from V and 2 bases from J, with 11 bases in between.

This clonotype was found a few times. Its ends do not fully match the called genes, so a read error is possible. The rearrangement links TRBV29-1 to TRBJ2-7; 7 bases agree with TRBD2. Germline loops: CDR1 SQVTM, CDR2 ANQGSEA. This CDR3 comprises 14 residues. CDR3: CSAVAGTTIYGQYF. The DNA for the CDR3 is TGCAGCGCCGTGGCCGGGACTACCATCTACGGGCAGTACTTC.

This clonotype has just a few counts. The chain is built from TRBV7-2 and TRBJ2-3; D may be TRBD2 (6 bases). Trimming removed 1 base from V and 2 bases from J, with 16 bases in between. The CDR3 covers 17 residues. Germline V gene sequence: CDR1 SGHTA, CDR2 FQGNSA. This CDR3 is CASSLGPSGLTTDTQYF. CDR3 nucleotide sequence: TGTGCCAGCAGCTTAGGTCCGTCGGGACTTACCACAGATACGCAGTATTTT.

This clonotype occurred once. A much larger clone sits a single nucleotide away, making a read error possible. The chain combines TRBV7-2 with TRBJ1-1; the D is unclear. The germline V and J ends were trimmed by 2 bases and 3 bases, with 4 bases remaining between them. The CDR3 is made up of 12 amino acids. Germline V gene sequence: CDR1 SGHTA, CDR2 FQGNSA. CDR3 amino acids: CASSLMDTEAFF. In nucleotides, the CDR3 is TGTGCCAGCAGCTTAATGGACACTGAAGCTTTCTTT.

The table lists this clonotype with a few counts. The chain joins TRBV5-1 to TRBJ2-3; D is ambiguous. V lost 6 bases and J lost 0, with 11 bases in between. CDR1 SGHRS and CDR2 YFSETQ come from the germline V gene. This CDR3 region has 14 residues. Written as DNA, the CDR3 is TGCGCCAGCAACGCGAATCCTAGCACAGATACGCAGTATTTT. It is translated as CASNANPSTDTQYF.

This clonotype was detected once. This chain joins TRBV6-1 and TRBJ2-3, with TRBD1 identical over 8 bases. There are 16 residues in the CDR3. The germline V gene has CDR1 MNHNS and CDR2 SASEGT. Trimming at V came to 1 base and at J to 5 bases, leaving 8 bases not matched to a gene. The CDR3 spells CASSEGVGTGGDTQYF. The CDR3 DNA follows: TGTGCCAGCAGTGAAGGAGTAGGGACAGGAGGAGATACGCAGTATTTT.

In this sample, this clonotype turned up a few times. The CDR3 nucleotides read TGTGCCAGCAGTCAATTATCTGGGGCCAACGTCCTGACTTTC. Its protein product is CASSQLSGANVLTF. The chain links TRBV6-2 or TRBV6-3 to TRBJ2-6; no definite D call. The CDR3 consists of 14 residues. Trimming stripped 5 bases from V and 1 base from J, with 6 bases between. Per germline, CDR1 MNHEY and CDR2 SVGEGT.

This clonotype was seen more than once but under ten times. The chain recombines TRBV4-1 with TRBJ2-5, with TRBD2 matching over 9 bases. Trimming took 1 base from V and 3 from J; bases not matched to a gene: 18. Germline CDR1 MGHRA, CDR2 YSYEKL. The CDR3 is 20 amino acids. CDR3 region: CASSQAPLAGATLGEETQYF. DNA of the CDR3: TGCGCCAGCAGCCAAGCCCCACTAGCGGGTGCAACTCTGGGGGAAGAGACCCAGTACTTC.

This chain links TRBV12-3 or TRBV12-4 with TRBJ1-2; no firm D call. V was pared by 2 bases and J by 10 bases, with 8 bases between. The CDR3 length is 11 residues. CDR3 DNA: TGTGCCAGCAGTTTACATAGGGTCTACACCTTC. This gives the protein CASSLHRVYTF.

CDR3 protein: CASSERASSYNSPLHF. CDR3 coding DNA: TGTGCCAGCAGTGAAAGGGCCTCCTCCTATAATTCACCCCTCCACTTT. This rearrangement joins TRBV2 to TRBJ1-6, with no clear D. Trimming removed 2 bases from V and 0 bases from J, with 8 bases in between. CDR1 and CDR2 (germline): SNHLY, FYNNEI. The CDR3 totals 16 residues.

J is TRBJ2-1 and V is TRBV28; D is uncertain. This CDR3 is 16 amino acids long. Germline V gene data show CDR1 as MDHEN and CDR2 as SYDVKM. The V and J ends lost 5 bases and 0 bases respectively, with 14 bases between them. In DNA form, the CDR3 reads TGTGCCAGCAGTCTCCCCCTAATGGGCTCCTACAATGAGCAGTTCTTC. Translation: CASSLPLMGSYNEQFF.

J is TRBJ2-3 and V is TRBV6-4; D unclear. The CDR3 has 14 residues. CDR1 and CDR2 from the germline V gene are MRHNA and SNTAGT. V was pared by 8 bases and J by 0 bases, with 12 bases between. CDR3 residues: CASSPAVSTDTQYF. The CDR3 bases are TGTGCCAGCTCTCCGGCCGTTAGCACAGATACGCAGTATTTT.

The rearrangement links TRBV27 to TRBJ2-7; 8 bases agree with TRBD1. Trimming at V came to 9 bases and at J to 0 bases, leaving 7 bases not matched to a gene. CDR1 is MNHEY and CDR2 is SMNVEV in the germline V gene (reference sequence). The CDR3 spans 14 residues. The CDR3 DNA is TGTGCCAGTAAGACCGGGACAGGCTCCTACGAGCAGTACTTC. This encodes CASKTGTGSYEQYF.

This sequence joins TRBV20-1 and TRBJ2-7; 14 positions match TRBD2. J was trimmed by 7 bases and V by 6 bases; bases with no gene match: 11. The CDR3 loop spans 15 amino acids. Germline CDR1 is DFQATT and CDR2 is SNEGSKA (reference sequence). In nucleotides, the CDR3 is TGCAGTGCAACCCTGACTAGCGGGGGGGCAGAAGAGCAGTACTTC. This translates into CSATLTSGGAEEQYF.

V and J are TRBV7-9 and TRBJ2-4; D unresolved. The DNA matches TRBJ2-7 better at its end, which makes the J call doubtful. Germline V gene sequence: CDR1 SEHNR, CDR2 FQNEAQ (reference sequence). The CDR3 totals 16 residues. This CDR3 is CASSLSLGPRAYEQYF. CDR3 in DNA: TGTGCCAGCAGCTTAAGTCTAGGTCCGCGCGCATACGAGCAGTACTTC.

This clonotype was seen a single time. The chain links TRBV6-1 to TRBJ1-4; D might be TRBD1 (5 bases). Germline-derived CDR1 and CDR2 are MNHNS and SASEGT. The CDR3 totals 15 residues. Trimming took off 5 bases at V and 8 bases at J, with 18 bases between the two ends. The DNA of the CDR3 is TGTGCCAGCAGTTCCCGGGACCTGGGCCCCGAAAAACTGTTTTTT. Its protein product is CASSSRDLGPEKLFF.

This clonotype was counted between two and nine times. This chain links TRBV25-1 with TRBJ2-1, with 11 bases fitting TRBD1. CDR1 MGHDK and CDR2 SYGVNS come from the germline V gene. Trimming cost V 8 bases and J 10 bases; bases outside gene matches: 7. This CDR3 contains 13 residues. The CDR3 here is CASGQGARREQFF. The CDR3, as DNA: TGTGCCAGCGGACAGGGGGCGCGTCGGGAGCAGTTCTTC.

The DNA of the CDR3 is TGTGCCAGCGGGGGACCGTACTACGAGCAGTACTTC. Translated: CASGGPYYEQYF. This rearrangement joins TRBV25-1 to TRBJ2-5; either TRBD1 or TRBD2 may fit D (5 bases each). TRBJ2-7 matches the DNA end more closely, so the J call is doubtful. Germline CDR1 is MGHDK and CDR2 is SYGVNS. The CDR3 has 12 amino acids.

This clonotype was detected ten times or more. The chain has TRBV28 and TRBJ2-7; unclear D gene. Germline V gives CDR1 MDHEN, CDR2 SYDVKM. This CDR3 comprises 11 residues. The ends were cut back, 6 bases at V and 6 bases at J, with 9 bases in the middle. CDR3 DNA sequence: TGTGCCAGCAGCCTCCGCGCCGAGCAGTACTTC. Its translation is CASSLRAEQYF. The variable domain in full, completed from reference TRBV28 and TRBJ2-7, reads DVKVTQSSRYLVKRTGEKVFLECVQDMDHENMFWYRQDPGLGLRLIYFSYDVKMKEKGDIPEGYSVSREKKERFSLILESASTNQTSMYLCASSLRAEQYFGPGTRLTVT.

This clonotype has only a few counts. The chain links TRBV29-1 to TRBJ2-1, with 9 bases fitting TRBD1. The V gene end was trimmed by 7 bases and the J gene end by 2 bases; junction bases not matched to a gene: 3. This CDR3 is 13 amino acids long. Germline CDR1 SQVTM, CDR2 ANQGSEA. In DNA, the CDR3 is TGCAGCGGGGGACAGGGCCCCTACAATGAGCAGTTCTTC. As protein: CSGGQGPYNEQFF.

The chain employs TRBV10-3 and TRBJ1-6; 11 bases are shared with TRBD1. Germline CDR1 ENHRY, CDR2 SYGVKD. With V trimmed by 5 bases and J by 5 bases, 5 bases remained unmatched. The CDR3 contains 16 residues. CDR3 in DNA: TGTGCCATCAGTTATGGACAGGGGGCGAATAATTCACCCCTCCACTTT. It yields the protein CAISYGQGANNSPLHF.

The CDR3 loop is CSENRAGAKNIQYF. The CDR3 DNA reads TGCAGCGAAAATCGGGCGGGAGCCAAAAACATTCAGTACTTC. The chain recombines TRBV20-1 with TRBJ2-4; D is perhaps TRBD2 (5 bases). The CDR3 runs to 14 residues. In germline, CDR1 is DFQATT, CDR2 SNEGSKA (reference sequence).

This chain links TRBV20-1 with TRBJ1-1; D is ambiguous. This CDR3 is built from 12 residues. Deletions cut 0 bases from V and 3 bases from J, with 5 bases between. The germline V gene encodes CDR1 DFQATT and CDR2 SNEGSKA (reference sequence). CDR3 nucleotides: TGCAGTGCTAGAGAGATTTACACTGAAGCTTTCTTT. As protein: CSAREIYTEAFF.

In this sample, this clonotype turned up a few times. The V gene is TRBV27, the J gene TRBJ2-5; TRBD2 might be the D (5 bases). The end of the DNA aligns better with TRBJ2-7, so the J call may be wrong. CDR1 is MNHEY, CDR2 SMNVEV, per germline (reference sequence). CDR3 size: 14 residues. The CDR3 is CASSFRGTGYEQYF. The CDR3 DNA reads TGTGCCAGCAGTTTTCGGGGAACTGGCTACGAGCAGTACTTC.

The genes are TRBV29-1 and TRBJ2-1; the D gene is possibly TRBD1 (5 bases). The CDR3 has 14 residues. V was pared by 7 bases and J by 2 bases, with 15 bases between. CDR1 SQVTM and CDR2 ANQGSEA come from the germline V gene. The CDR3 protein is CSAAVQGTYNEQFF. The CDR3 bases are TGCAGCGCCGCAGTTCAGGGCACCTACAATGAGCAGTTCTTC.